The present T cell receptor (beta chain) was sequenced within a study of cytomegalovirus exposure and HLA in healthy donors. To note about this clone: What it binds is unknown.

General study findings and limits: Owing to their indistinguishability, certain V segments, notably TRBV6-2 and TRBV6-3, were excluded. Using the classifier, cytomegalovirus status was reportedly diagnosed with high specificity and sensitivity. The study put 160 or so TCR beta chains on its list as cytomegalovirus-associated.

The CDR3 runs 14 residues. Losses at the gene ends were 5 bases for V and 3 bases for J; bases not matched to a gene: 4. CDR1 PRHDT and CDR2 FYEKMQ come from the germline V gene (reference sequence). The PCR was carried out with 60 Vbeta primers and 13 Jbeta primers. TCRdb's copy holds only in-frame clones and misses some; the assay was immunoSEQ multiplex PCR. The sample holds more than 130,000 clones, around 83% seen once. V is TRBV13 and J is TRBJ1-2, with TRBD1 identical over 9 bases. Sequenced sample: PBMCs. The sequence came from a man aged 40-49 years in good health and CMV-seropositive. In DNA form, the CDR3 reads TGTGCCAGCAGCACCACAGGGGGCGACTATGGCTACACCTTC. Translation: CASSTTGGDYGYTF.